This T cell receptor beta chain comes out of a study of human T cells and chemical hapten exposure. Study overall: On the upper back, patch tests were applied with 0.01% DPC and read at 6 days.

Trimming cost V 3 bases and J 4 bases, with 15 bases left between them. Germline V gene data show CDR1 as MNHEY and CDR2 as SVGAGI. This CDR3 has 15 amino acids. Regarding time point: pre-sensitization, week 0. Treatment specified: therapeutic diphenylcyclopropenone sensitization with weekly scalp DPC. From whole blood left unfractionated, total RNA was extracted. Each cDNA molecule in the library carried unique molecular identifiers. TCRdb re-called the RACE reads with MiXCR, one entry per CDR3 protein. The data contain 380,000 or so distinct CDR3 sequences, about 5% of them seen just once; the ten biggest clones take up around 8%.

The sequenced sample was whole blood, obtained in connection with sensitization to the hapten diphenylcyclopropenone (DPC). The rearrangement links TRBV6-5 to TRBJ1-1; the D gene is possibly TRBD1 (5 bases). The source is a woman aged 18-35 years with alopecia areata. Some clones in this sample may be carry-over from other donors' samples. DNA for the CDR3: TGTGCCAGCAGTTATGGGACCTTAAAGGGCACTGAAGCTTTCTTT. This encodes CASSYGTLKGTEAFF.